The 32 T cell receptor beta chains below come from one sample, sequenced in a study of neurological immune-mediated disorders. TCRdb fed the 5' RACE reads into MiXCR, producing one record per CDR3 protein. The sample carries about 16,000 distinct CDR3 sequences, 14% to 15% recorded once. Sequenced sample: PBMCs. These receptors were collected from a man aged 60-69 years with HTLV-1-associated myelopathy (HAM/TSP).

This clonotype occurred many times. The genes are TRBV5-1 and TRBJ1-6, with D perhaps matching TRBD1 (5 bases). There are 16 residues in the CDR3. Trimming cost V 1 base and J 2 bases, with 10 bases left between them. CDR1 is SGHRS, CDR2 YFSETQ, per germline. The CDR3 DNA sequence: TGCGCCAGCAGCTTGCAGGGCAGCGCCTATAATTCACCCCTCCACTTT. Its translation: CASSLQGSAYNSPLHF.

This clonotype was found a few times. This chain joins TRBV7-6 and TRBJ2-2, with 7 bases identical to TRBD1. Per the germline V gene, CDR1 is SGHVS and CDR2 is FNYEAQ. The J segment lost 7 bases and the V segment lost 6 bases, leaving 5 bases of the junction unmatched. The CDR3 is 13 amino acids. The CDR3 nucleotides read TGTGCCAGCAGTTTTACAGGGGTCGGGGAGCTGTTTTTT. Protein product: CASSFTGVGELFF.

This clonotype is labeled as medium-sized (0.01 to 0.1%). V gene TRBV5-1 combines with J gene TRBJ1-6, with D perhaps matching TRBD1 (5 bases). Looked up from germline, CDR1 is SGHRS and CDR2 is YFSETQ. The CDR3 sequence is 15 residues long. The germline V and J ends were trimmed by 4 bases and 5 bases, with 13 bases remaining between them. DNA of the CDR3: TGCGCCAGCAGCCGTAACACAGGAGATAATTCACCCCTCCACTTT. It translates to CASSRNTGDNSPLHF.

This clonotype is labeled medium-sized. This chain links TRBV9 with TRBJ2-3; D is ambiguous. The CDR3 contains 14 residues. Germline CDR1 and CDR2: SGDLS and YYNGEE. V was trimmed by 4 bases and J by 5 bases, leaving 14 bases between them. The CDR3 sequence is CASSPLWKKDTQYF. CDR3 in DNA: TGTGCCAGCAGCCCTCTTTGGAAGAAAGATACGCAGTATTTT.

As concerns this clonotype: At one end the junction does not follow the germline gene, possibly because of a read error. The chain recombines TRBV12-3 or TRBV12-4 with TRBJ1-2, with a tentative D call TRBD1 (5 bases). This CDR3 has 14 residues. CDR3: CASSLLSRVYVYTF. In nucleotides, the CDR3 is TGTGCCAGCAGTTTATTATCCAGGGTCTATGTCTACACCTTC.

The sample holds many counts of this clonotype. For the CDR3, the DNA is TGTGCCAGCAGTTTACTAGCAGGGGCTGAAGCTTTCTTT. Translation: CASSLLAGAEAFF. The V and J genes are TRBV12-3 or TRBV12-4 and TRBJ1-1; tentative D call: TRBD1 (6 bases). CDR3 length: 13 amino acids. Deletions cut 2 bases from V and 6 bases from J, with 10 bases between.

Many counts were recorded for this clonotype. This sequence joins TRBV5-1 and TRBJ1-2; 11 bases are a match to TRBD1. Germline trimming cut 4 bases from V and 4 bases from J; bases unmatched to any gene: 6. This CDR3 is built from 15 residues. The germline V gene has CDR1 SGHRS and CDR2 YFSETQ. CDR3 bases: TGCGCCAGCAGCGCCGGGACAGGGGGAGTCTATGGCTACACCTTC. It codes for CASSAGTGGVYGYTF.

The chain links TRBV20-1 to TRBJ1-1, with TRBD1 identical over 8 bases. The CDR3 length is 21 residues. With V trimmed by 4 bases and J by 5 bases, 30 bases remained unmatched. Germline values: CDR1 DFQATT, CDR2 SNEGSKA (reference sequence). The CDR3 protein is CSAINESLMWTGLTGMTEAFF. Here the CDR3 DNA reads TGCAGTGCTATTAATGAGAGCTTAATGTGGACAGGGCTGACAGGGATGACTGAAGCTTTCTTT.

This clonotype was seen ten or more times. The CDR3 region has the DNA TGCGCCAGCAGCTTGGAGAGCACCTCGTACACTGAAGCTTTCTTT. The encoded protein is CASSLESTSYTEAFF. V and J are TRBV5-1 and TRBJ1-1, with unresolved D. This CDR3 spans 15 amino acids. Germline assignment: CDR1 SGHRS and CDR2 YFSETQ. The germline V and J ends were trimmed by 0 bases and 3 bases, with 12 bases remaining between them.

In its sample, this clonotype was seen many times. This chain joins TRBV7-6 and TRBJ2-2, with TRBD2 matching over 9 bases. CDR3 length: 15 amino acids. Per the germline V gene, CDR1 is SGHVS and CDR2 is FNYEAQ. J was trimmed by 6 bases and V by 1 base; bases with no gene match: 3. The DNA of the CDR3 is TGTGCCAGCAGCTTAGGCGCTAGCGGGGCCGGGGAGCTGTTTTTT. This codes for CASSLGASGAGELFF.

The sample holds many counts of this clonotype. The J gene is TRBJ2-7, the V gene TRBV6-6; the D gene is possibly TRBD2 (6 bases). V was pared by 6 bases and J by 3 bases, with 12 bases between. Germline assignment: CDR1 MNHNY and CDR2 SVGAGI (reference sequence). This CDR3 has 13 residues. CDR3 DNA: TGTGCCAGCAGAACCGGGAGTTTCTACGAGCAGTACTTC. It codes for CASRTGSFYEQYF.

This rearrangement joins TRBV12-3 or TRBV12-4 to TRBJ1-1; a possible D gene is TRBD1 (5 bases). This CDR3 comprises 14 residues. V was pared by 3 bases and J by 3 bases, with 11 bases between. The CDR3 nucleotides are TGTGCCAGCAGTTTTTCGCCAGGGCACACTGAAGCTTTCTTT. Protein sequence: CASSFSPGHTEAFF.

This clonotype appeared many times. This chain connects TRBV20-1 to TRBJ1-5; D gene uncertain. The ends were cut back, 4 bases at V and 4 bases at J, with 14 bases in the middle. The CDR3 length is 14 residues. The germline V gene has CDR1 DFQATT and CDR2 SNEGSKA (reference sequence). CDR3 coding DNA: TGCAGTGCTACCCCGCCGATAACTAATCAGCCCCAGCATTTT. Translated: CSATPPITNQPQHF.

This clonotype is categorized as medium-sized. The J gene is TRBJ2-7, the V gene TRBV5-1; D not certain. Germline V lookup: CDR1 SGHRS, CDR2 YFSETQ. The CDR3 has 13 residues. Trimming stripped 1 base from V and 3 bases from J, with 8 bases between. The CDR3: CASSLSDGYEQYF. The CDR3 DNA reads TGCGCCAGCAGCTTGTCAGACGGCTACGAGCAGTACTTC.

The chain links TRBV5-6 to TRBJ2-3; D gene ambiguous. This CDR3 has 16 residues. Germline V gene sequence: CDR1 SGHDT, CDR2 YYEEEE. V lost 4 bases and J 1 base, leaving 16 bases between the germline ends. The CDR3 DNA sequence: TGTGCCAGCAGCCAATGGGCCAGTGGAGGCACAGATACGCAGTATTTT. Protein sequence: CASSQWASGGTDTQYF. The complete variable domain, with remaining parts taken from reference TRBV5-6 and TRBJ2-3, reads DAGVTQSPTHLIKTRGQQVTLRCSPKSGHDTVSWYQQALGQGPQFIFQYYEEEERQRGNFPDRFSGHQFPNYSSELNVNALLLGDSALYLCASSQWASGGTDTQYFGPGTRLTVL.

This clonotype is medium-sized (0.01 to 0.1%). The chain recombines TRBV7-9 with TRBJ2-7; TRBD1 matches 10 bases. This CDR3 has 13 amino acids. The germline V gene encodes CDR1 SEHNR and CDR2 FQNEAQ (reference sequence). The ends lost 8 bases at V and 5 bases at J; junction bases unmatched: 6. Here the CDR3 DNA reads TGTGCCAGCCTAAGGGACAGGGGACACGAGCAGTACTTC. Translation: CASLRDRGHEQYF.

This clonotype was seen repeatedly, ten times or more. The V call is TRBV4-1, the J call TRBJ2-7, with D hard to call. V was shortened by 1 base and J by 0 bases, with 16 bases between the two germline ends. Germline CDR1 is MGHRA and CDR2 is YSYEKL. The CDR3 is made up of 17 amino acids. The CDR3 loop reads CASSQVLQIRSSYEQYF. The CDR3 DNA reads TGCGCCAGCAGCCAAGTCCTCCAGATCCGGAGCTCCTACGAGCAGTACTTC.

This clonotype has at least ten counts. CDR3 in DNA: TGCAGTGCCAGACTAGCGGGGGCCCAAGAGACCCAGTACTTC. Encoded protein: CSARLAGAQETQYF. J is TRBJ2-5 and V is TRBV20-1, with 12 bases fitting TRBD2. The germline CDR1 and CDR2 sequences are DFQATT and SNEGSKA (reference sequence). After removal of 6 bases from V and 1 base from J, the junction contained 3 bases not matched to a gene. The CDR3 sequence is 14 residues long.

Turning to this clonotype: One junction end disagrees with the germline gene, perhaps due to a read error. Here the CDR3 DNA reads TGTGCCAGCAGTCCCGCAGCGGGGGACTACTATGAGCAGTTCTTC. Amino acid sequence: CASSPAAGDYYEQFF. This sequence joins TRBV12-3 or TRBV12-4 and TRBJ2-1; 8 bases are a match to TRBD2. This CDR3 is 15 amino acids long.

This clonotype was seen many times. The J gene is TRBJ1-2, the V gene TRBV9; D is perhaps TRBD1 (6 bases). CDR1 and CDR2 (germline): SGDLS, YYNGEE. The length of the CDR3 is 15 residues. V lost 3 bases and J 0 bases, leaving 12 bases between the germline ends. DNA of the CDR3: TGTGCCAGCAGCGCGGGACACTTAGCTAACTATGGCTACACCTTC. This sequence encodes CASSAGHLANYGYTF. The entire variable domain, with the rest obtained from reference TRBV9 and TRBJ1-2, is as follows: DSGVTQTPKHLITATGQRVTLRCSPRSGDLSVYWYQQSLDQGLQFLIQYYNGEERAKGNILERFSAQQFPDLHSELNLSSLELGDSALYFCASSAGHLANYGYTFGSGTRLTVV.

This clonotype has ten or more counts. The genes are TRBV4-3 and TRBJ1-5; 7 bases line up with TRBD1. This CDR3 has 17 residues. The V gene end was trimmed by 0 bases and the J gene end by 4 bases; junction bases not matched to a gene: 9. The germline V gene encodes CDR1 LGHNA and CDR2 YSLEER. DNA for the CDR3: TGCGCCAGCAGCCAAGATCTGGCGACAGGGAGTAATCAGCCCCAGCATTTT. This encodes CASSQDLATGSNQPQHF.

This clonotype was detected many times. V usage is TRBV7-2 and J usage is TRBJ2-7; maybe TRBD1 (6 bases). Trimming left V 4 bases short and J 1 base short, with 11 bases between. The CDR3 is made up of 14 amino acids. Looked up from germline, CDR1 is SGHTA and CDR2 is FQGNSA. The CDR3 here is CASSSRGQSYEQYF. The CDR3 DNA sequence: TGTGCCAGCAGCTCCCGTGGACAGTCCTACGAGCAGTACTTC.

This clonotype has at least ten counts. The chain is built from TRBV5-1 and TRBJ2-3; D call uncertain. V was trimmed by 4 bases and J by 3 bases, leaving 9 bases between them. Germline values: CDR1 SGHRS, CDR2 YFSETQ. The CDR3 is 13 amino acids. CDR3 residues: CASSPAATDTQYF. DNA of the CDR3: TGCGCCAGCAGCCCGGCGGCGACAGATACGCAGTATTTT.

The chain joins TRBV9 to TRBJ1-5; D unresolved. This CDR3 has 14 amino acids. The germline V and J ends were trimmed by 3 bases and 6 bases, with 13 bases remaining between them. The germline V gene has CDR1 SGDLS and CDR2 YYNGEE. The CDR3 nucleotides read TGTGCCAGCAGCGGGGTACAGAAGTTTCAGCCCCAGCATTTT. It encodes CASSGVQKFQPQHF.

V usage is TRBV5-1 and J usage is TRBJ1-2; D is perhaps TRBD1 (6 bases). The CDR3 runs to 14 residues. Between the trimmed V and J ends, which lost 0 bases and 7 bases, there was a span of 13 bases. Per germline, CDR1 SGHRS and CDR2 YFSETQ. The CDR3, as DNA: TGCGCCAGCAGCTTGGCTGGGGGCCAGGGTGGCTACACCTTC. It codes for CASSLAGGQGGYTF.

This clonotype has at least ten counts. This chain connects TRBV20-1 to TRBJ2-7, with 9 nucleotides matching TRBD1. V shed 0 bases, J shed 3 bases, and the junction held 3 bases outside the gene matches. The length of the CDR3 is 14 residues. Germline V gene sequence: CDR1 DFQATT, CDR2 SNEGSKA (reference sequence). CDR3: CSARDGTGHYEQYF. CDR3 in DNA: TGCAGTGCTAGAGATGGGACAGGGCACTACGAGCAGTACTTC.

This clonotype occurred many times. This sequence joins TRBV28 and TRBJ2-5; 8 positions match TRBD1. The ends lost 5 bases at V and 1 base at J; junction bases unmatched: 12. CDR3 size: 17 residues. Germline V CDR1 and CDR2: MDHEN, SYDVKM. The CDR3 DNA reads TGTGCCAGCAGTACCCGACAGGGGCGGACTTTCCAAGAGACCCAGTACTTC. As protein: CASSTRQGRTFQETQYF.

This clonotype was found many times. The chain couples TRBV5-1 to TRBJ2-3; 10 bases align to TRBD2. The trim removed 6 bases at V and 0 bases at J, leaving 10 bases unmatched. This CDR3 comprises 17 residues. Germline V gene lookup returns CDR1 SGHRS and CDR2 YFSETQ. This CDR3 reads CASTSDLAGGSTDTQYF. The CDR3 region has the DNA TGCGCCAGCACCTCAGATTTAGCGGGAGGTAGCACAGATACGCAGTATTTT.

This CDR3 is CASSQGGETYEQYF. DNA for the CDR3: TGTGCCAGCAGCCAAGGTGGCGAAACCTACGAGCAGTACTTC. This chain links TRBV3-1 with TRBJ2-7; D gene uncertain. Germline V CDR1 and CDR2: LGHDT, YNNKEL (reference sequence). V was pared by 1 base and J by 2 bases, with 9 bases between. The CDR3 consists of 14 residues.

This clonotype was observed many times. This rearrangement joins TRBV3-1 to TRBJ2-2; weak D call: TRBD2 (5 bases). This CDR3 spans 14 amino acids. The germline V and J ends were trimmed by 4 bases and 4 bases, with 10 bases remaining between them. Germline-derived CDR1 and CDR2 are LGHDT and YNNKEL (reference sequence). The CDR3 coding sequence is TGTGCCAGCAGCCCTATCGGGGTCACCGGGGAGCTGTTTTTT. The encoded protein is CASSPIGVTGELFF.

This clonotype was seen repeatedly, ten times or more. This rearrangement joins TRBV5-1 to TRBJ1-5; D remains ambiguous. CDR1 SGHRS and CDR2 YFSETQ come from the germline V gene. V was cut by 0 bases and J by 0 bases, with 4 bases left in between. This CDR3 spans 14 amino acids. CDR3 sequence: CASSLDISNQPQHF. In DNA form, the CDR3 reads TGCGCCAGCAGCTTGGACATTAGCAATCAGCCCCAGCATTTT.

This clonotype was detected ten times or more. The rearrangement links TRBV20-1 to TRBJ2-1, with no clear D. The CDR3 is made up of 15 amino acids. V lost 4 bases and J 9 bases, leaving 22 bases between the germline ends. Germline assignment: CDR1 DFQATT and CDR2 SNEGSKA (reference sequence). CDR3 amino acids: CSATSSSISGGEQFF. The CDR3 nucleotides are TGCAGTGCTACCTCCTCCTCGATATCGGGTGGTGAGCAGTTCTTC.